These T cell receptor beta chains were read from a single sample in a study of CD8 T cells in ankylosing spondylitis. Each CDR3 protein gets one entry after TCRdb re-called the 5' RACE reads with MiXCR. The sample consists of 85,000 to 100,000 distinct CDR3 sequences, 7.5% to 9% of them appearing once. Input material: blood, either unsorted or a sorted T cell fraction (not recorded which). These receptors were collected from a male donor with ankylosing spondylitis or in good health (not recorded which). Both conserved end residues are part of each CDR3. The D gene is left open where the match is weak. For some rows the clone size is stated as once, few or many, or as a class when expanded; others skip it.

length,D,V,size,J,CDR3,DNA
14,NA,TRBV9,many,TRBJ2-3,CASSPRGWGDTQYF,TGTGCCAGCAGCCCCCGAGGGTGGGGAGATACGCAGTATTTT
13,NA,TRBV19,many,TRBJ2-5,CASSAQGRETQYF,TGTGCCAGTAGTGCTCAGGGAAGGGAGACCCAGTACTTC
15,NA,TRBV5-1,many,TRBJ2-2,CASSHGLELPGELFF,TGCGCCAGCAGCCACGGACTGGAGCTTCCCGGGGAGCTGTTTTTT
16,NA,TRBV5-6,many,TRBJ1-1,CASSLEMELTGTEAFF,TGTGCCAGCAGCTTGGAAATGGAGCTAACGGGCACTGAAGCTTTCTTT
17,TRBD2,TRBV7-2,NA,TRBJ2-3,CASRASDVAGEQDTQYF,TGTGCCAGCAGAGCCTCGGATGTTGCGGGGGAACAAGATACGCAGTATTTT
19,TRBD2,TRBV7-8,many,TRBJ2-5,CASSLDPGLAEPYQETQYF,TGTGCCAGCAGCTTAGACCCTGGACTAGCGGAACCCTACCAAGAGACCCAGTACTTC
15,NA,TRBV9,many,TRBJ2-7,CASSVEVGSSYEQYF,TGTGCCAGCAGCGTAGAGGTCGGGAGCTCCTACGAGCAGTACTTC
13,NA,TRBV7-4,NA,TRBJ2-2,CANSLGNTGELFF,TGTGCCAACAGCTTGGGGAACACCGGGGAGCTGTTTTTT
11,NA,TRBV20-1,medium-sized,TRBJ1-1,CSATSGRAAFF,TGCAGTGCGACCTCCGGACGAGCAGCTTTCTTT
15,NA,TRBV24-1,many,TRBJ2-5,CATSDPQGRWETQYF,TGTGCCACCAGTGATCCGCAGGGGCGGTGGGAGACCCAGTACTTC
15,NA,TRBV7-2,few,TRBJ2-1,CASSLAFLPSNEQFF,TGTGCCAGCAGCTTAGCTTTTCTCCCCTCCAATGAGCAGTTCTTC
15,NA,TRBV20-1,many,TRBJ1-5,CSAREVRGSRQPQHF,TGCAGTGCTAGAGAGGTTCGAGGGAGCCGCCAGCCCCAGCATTTT
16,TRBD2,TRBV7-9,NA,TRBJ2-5,CASSSLAGEYQETQYF,TGTGCCAGCAGCTCCCTAGCGGGGGAGTACCAAGAGACCCAGTACTTC
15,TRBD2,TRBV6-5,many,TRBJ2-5,CASSYLGTSGETQYF,TGTGCCAGCAGTTACCTCGGGACTAGCGGGGAGACCCAGTACTTC
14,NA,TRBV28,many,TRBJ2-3,CALQGVKGTDTQYF,TGTGCCTTACAGGGTGTAAAGGGCACAGATACGCAGTATTTT
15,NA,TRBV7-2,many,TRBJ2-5,CASSPSGPGAETQYF,TGTGCCAGCAGCCCTAGCGGCCCGGGGGCAGAGACCCAGTACTTC
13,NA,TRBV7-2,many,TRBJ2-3,CASSLGYTDTQYF,TGTGCCAGCAGCTTAGGGTACACAGATACGCAGTATTTT
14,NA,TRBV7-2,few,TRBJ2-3,CASSKMRVSGTQYF,TGTGCCAGCAGCAAAATGCGGGTGTCCGGTACGCAGTATTTT
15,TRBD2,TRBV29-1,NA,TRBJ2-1,CSVAASGSSYNEQFF,TGCAGCGTTGCCGCTAGCGGGAGCTCCTACAATGAGCAGTTCTTC
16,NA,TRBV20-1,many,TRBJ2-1,CSASAAIVGSYNEQFF,TGCAGTGCTAGCGCCGCAATAGTCGGCTCCTACAATGAGCAGTTCTTC
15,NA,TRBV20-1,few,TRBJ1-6,CSAVGPGGSNSPLHF,TGCAGTGCTGTCGGACCCGGAGGTTCTAATTCACCCCTCCACTTT
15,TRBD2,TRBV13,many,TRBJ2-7,CATRTAGTSEGEQYF,TGTGCCACCAGGACCGCCGGGACTAGCGAAGGCGAGCAGTACTTC
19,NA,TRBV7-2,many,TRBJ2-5,CASSLALSGGKGIQETQYF,TGTGCCAGCAGCTTAGCATTGTCCGGAGGCAAAGGGATTCAAGAGACCCAGTACTTC
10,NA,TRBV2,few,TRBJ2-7,CASNPYEQYF,TGTGCCAGCAATCCCTACGAGCAGTACTTC
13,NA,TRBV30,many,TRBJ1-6,CAWSTRGRSPLHF,TGTGCCTGGAGTACCAGGGGTCGATCACCCCTCCACTTT
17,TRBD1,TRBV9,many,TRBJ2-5,CASSVVPGQGGQETQYF,TGTGCCAGCAGCGTAGTTCCGGGACAGGGAGGTCAAGAGACCCAGTACTTC
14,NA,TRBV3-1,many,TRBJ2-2,CASSPGPNTGELFF,TGTGCCAGCAGCCCGGGACCAAACACCGGGGAGCTGTTTTTT
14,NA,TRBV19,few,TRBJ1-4,CASSDGQTNEKLFF,TGTGCCAGTAGTGACGGGCAGACTAATGAAAAACTGTTTTTT
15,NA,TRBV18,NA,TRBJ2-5,CASSPSDRAQETQYF,TGTGCCAGCTCACCTTCGGACCGGGCACAAGAGACCCAGTACTTC
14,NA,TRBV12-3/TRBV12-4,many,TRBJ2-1,CASSRAGTDNEQFF,TGTGCCAGCTCTAGGGCGGGTACTGACAATGAGCAGTTCTTC
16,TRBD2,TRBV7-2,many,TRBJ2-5,CASSPNGLAGGETQYF,TGTGCCAGCAGCCCGAACGGACTAGCGGGCGGGGAGACCCAGTACTTC
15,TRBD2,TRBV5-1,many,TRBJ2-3,CASRWGTSNTDTQYF,TGCGCCAGCAGGTGGGGGACTAGCAACACAGATACGCAGTATTTT
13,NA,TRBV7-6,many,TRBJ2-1,CASSLANHNEQFF,TGTGCCAGCAGCTTAGCGAACCACAATGAGCAGTTCTTC
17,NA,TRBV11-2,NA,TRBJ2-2,CASSPGEWTPNTGELFF,TGTGCCAGCAGCCCCGGCGAGTGGACACCTAACACCGGGGAGCTGTTTTTT
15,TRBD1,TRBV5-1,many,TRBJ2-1,CASSAGQGAHNEQFF,TGCGCCAGCAGCGCCGGACAGGGGGCACACAATGAGCAGTTCTTC
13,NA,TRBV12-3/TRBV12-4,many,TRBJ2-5,CASSLDYQETQYF,TGTGCCAGCAGTTTAGACTACCAAGAGACCCAGTACTTC
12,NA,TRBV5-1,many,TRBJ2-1,CASSLDYNEQFF,TGCGCCAGCAGCTTGGACTACAATGAGCAGTTCTTC
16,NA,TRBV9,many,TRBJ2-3,CASSVVGAPSTDTQYF,TGTGCCAGCAGCGTAGTGGGCGCCCCTAGCACAGATACGCAGTATTTT
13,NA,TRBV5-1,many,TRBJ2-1,CASSLEIRNEQFF,TGCGCCAGCAGCTTGGAAATTAGGAATGAGCAGTTCTTC
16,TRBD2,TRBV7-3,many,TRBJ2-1,CASSPGLAGGHNEQFF,TGTGCCAGCAGCCCAGGACTAGCGGGGGGCCACAATGAGCAGTTCTTC
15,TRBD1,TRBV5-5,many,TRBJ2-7,CASSLGTGLSYEQYF,TGTGCCAGCAGCTTGGGGACAGGGTTAAGCTACGAGCAGTACTTC
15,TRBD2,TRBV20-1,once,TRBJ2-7,CSAQGGTSGMYEQYF,TGCAGTGCCCAAGGCGGGACTAGCGGGATGTACGAGCAGTACTTC
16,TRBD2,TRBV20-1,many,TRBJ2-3,CSARSRVAGAADTQYF,TGCAGTGCTAGGTCCCGGGTAGCGGGGGCGGCAGATACGCAGTATTTT
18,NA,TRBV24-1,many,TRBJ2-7,CATSDFSGRRLVDYEQYF,TGTGCCACCAGTGATTTCTCCGGTCGGCGGCTAGTCGACTACGAGCAGTACTTC
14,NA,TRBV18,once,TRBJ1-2,CASSPDTANYGYTF,TGTGCCAGCTCACCAGACACCGCTAACTATGGCTACACCTTC
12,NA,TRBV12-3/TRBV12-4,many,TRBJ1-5,CASTLENQPQHF,TGTGCCAGCACCCTCGAGAATCAGCCCCAGCATTTT
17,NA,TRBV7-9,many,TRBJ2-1,CASSLNPGRGSYNEQFF,TGTGCCAGCAGCTTAAACCCAGGCCGGGGATCCTACAATGAGCAGTTCTTC
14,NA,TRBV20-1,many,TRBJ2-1,CSARAASPDSEQFF,TGCAGTGCTAGAGCGGCGTCCCCCGACAGTGAGCAGTTCTTC
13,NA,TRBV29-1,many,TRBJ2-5,CSGTELSKETQYF,TGCAGCGGGACTGAGCTGTCAAAGGAGACCCAGTACTTC
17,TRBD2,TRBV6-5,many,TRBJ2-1,CASSYSSERGASNEQFF,TGTGCCAGCAGTTACTCGAGTGAGCGGGGGGCGAGTAATGAGCAGTTCTTC
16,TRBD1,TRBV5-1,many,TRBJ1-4,CASSWTGADSNEKLFF,TGCGCCAGCAGCTGGACAGGAGCTGACTCTAATGAAAAACTGTTTTTT
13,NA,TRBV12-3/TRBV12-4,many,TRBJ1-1,CASSLGGRNEAFF,TGTGCCAGCAGTTTAGGGGGGAGAAATGAGGCTTTCTTT
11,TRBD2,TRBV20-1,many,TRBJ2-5,CSAREREAQYF,TGCAGTGCTAGAGAACGGGAGGCCCAGTACTTC